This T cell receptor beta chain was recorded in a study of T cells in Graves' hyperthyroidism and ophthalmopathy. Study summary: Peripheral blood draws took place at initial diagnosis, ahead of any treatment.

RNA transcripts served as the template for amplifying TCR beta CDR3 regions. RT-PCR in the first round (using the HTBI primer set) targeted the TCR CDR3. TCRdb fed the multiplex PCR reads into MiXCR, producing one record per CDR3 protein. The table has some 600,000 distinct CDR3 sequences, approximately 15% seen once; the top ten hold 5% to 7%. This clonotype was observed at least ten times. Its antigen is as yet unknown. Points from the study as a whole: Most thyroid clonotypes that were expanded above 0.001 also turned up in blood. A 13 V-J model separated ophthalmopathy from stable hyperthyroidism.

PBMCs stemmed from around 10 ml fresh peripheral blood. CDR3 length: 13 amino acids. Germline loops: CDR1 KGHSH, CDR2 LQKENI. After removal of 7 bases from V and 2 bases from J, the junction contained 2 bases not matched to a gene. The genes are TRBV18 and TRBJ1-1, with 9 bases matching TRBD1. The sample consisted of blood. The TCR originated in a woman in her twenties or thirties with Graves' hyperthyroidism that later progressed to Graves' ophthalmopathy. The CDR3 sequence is CASLGQGNTEAFF. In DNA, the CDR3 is TGTGCCAGCTTGGGACAGGGAAACACTGAAGCTTTCTTT.